This TCR beta chain emerged from a study of spatial heterogeneity in lung cancer. Across the study: Raw sequencing reads included, on average, more than 9.5 appearances of each unique TCR and UMI combination.

CDR1 is SGHTA, CDR2 FQGTGA, per germline. The trim removed 4 bases at V and 6 bases at J, leaving 6 bases unmatched. The CDR3 is 13 amino acids. Regarding time point: sample taken at primary tumor resection. The donor group consisted of around 77 patients who had untreated, early-stage non-small cell lung cancer. The input material, whole RNA from tumor, nontumor lung or frozen PBMC, was sequenced unsorted. This clonotype was counted ten times or more. TCRdb redid the calling of the 5' RACE reads with MiXCR, one entry per CDR3 protein. In the table there are 39,000 or so distinct CDR3 sequences, 2.5% to 3.5% of which are singletons.

The V call is TRBV7-3, the J call TRBJ2-7; TRBD2 agrees at 7 bases. This specimen was normal lung tissue next to the tumor, taken at surgery. The TCR sequence derives from a male donor with early-stage non-small cell lung cancer. The DNA of the CDR3 is TGTGCCAGCAGCTACGTCTCGGGGGGCGAGCAGTACTTC. Amino acid sequence: CASSYVSGGEQYF.